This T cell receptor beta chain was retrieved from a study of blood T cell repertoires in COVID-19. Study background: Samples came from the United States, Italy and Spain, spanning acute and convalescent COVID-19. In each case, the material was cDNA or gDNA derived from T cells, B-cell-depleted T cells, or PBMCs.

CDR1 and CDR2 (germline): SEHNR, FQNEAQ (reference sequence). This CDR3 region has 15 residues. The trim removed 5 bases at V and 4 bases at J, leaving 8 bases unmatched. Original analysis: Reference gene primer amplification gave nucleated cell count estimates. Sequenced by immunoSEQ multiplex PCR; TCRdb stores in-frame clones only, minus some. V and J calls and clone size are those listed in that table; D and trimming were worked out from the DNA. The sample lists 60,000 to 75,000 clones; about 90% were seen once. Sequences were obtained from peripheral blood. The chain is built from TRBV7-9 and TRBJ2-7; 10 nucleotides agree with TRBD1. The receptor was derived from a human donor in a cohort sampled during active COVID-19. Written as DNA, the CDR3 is TGTGCCAGCAGCCCGGGGACAGGGGATGATTACGAGCAGTACTTC. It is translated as CASSPGTGDDYEQYF.